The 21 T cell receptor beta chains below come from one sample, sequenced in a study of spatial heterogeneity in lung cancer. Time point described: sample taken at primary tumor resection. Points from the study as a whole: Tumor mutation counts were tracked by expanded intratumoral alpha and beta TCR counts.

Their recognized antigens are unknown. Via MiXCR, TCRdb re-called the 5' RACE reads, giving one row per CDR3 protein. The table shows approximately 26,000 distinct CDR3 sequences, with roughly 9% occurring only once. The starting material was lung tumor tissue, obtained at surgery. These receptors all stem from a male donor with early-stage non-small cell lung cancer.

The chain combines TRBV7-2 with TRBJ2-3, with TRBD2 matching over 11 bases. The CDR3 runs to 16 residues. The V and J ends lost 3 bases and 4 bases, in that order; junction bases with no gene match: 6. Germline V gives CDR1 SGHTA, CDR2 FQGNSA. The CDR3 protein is CASSFLAGGRADTQYF. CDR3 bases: TGTGCCAGCAGCTTCCTAGCGGGGGGTCGGGCAGATACGCAGTATTTT. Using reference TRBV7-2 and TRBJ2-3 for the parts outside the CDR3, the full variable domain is GAGVSQSPSNKVTEKGKDVELRCDPISGHTALYWYRQSLGQGLEFLIYFQGNSAPDKSGLPSDRFSAERTGGSVSTLTIQRTQQEDSAVYLCASSFLAGGRADTQYFGPGTRLTVL.

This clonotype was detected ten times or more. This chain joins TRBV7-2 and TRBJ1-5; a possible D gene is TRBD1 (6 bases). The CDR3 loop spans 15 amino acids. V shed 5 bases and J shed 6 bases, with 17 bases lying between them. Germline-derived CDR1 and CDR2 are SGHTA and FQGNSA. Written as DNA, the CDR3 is TGTGCCAGCAGCCTTAGGGGGGGCGTCGGTCAGCCCCAGCATTTT. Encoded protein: CASSLRGGVGQPQHF.

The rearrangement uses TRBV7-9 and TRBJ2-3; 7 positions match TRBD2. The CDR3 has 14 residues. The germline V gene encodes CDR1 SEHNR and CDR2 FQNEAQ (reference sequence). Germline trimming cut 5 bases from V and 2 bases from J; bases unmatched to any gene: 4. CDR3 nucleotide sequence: TGTGCCAGCAGCCGTACTAGCGTCACAGATACGCAGTATTTT. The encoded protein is CASSRTSVTDTQYF.

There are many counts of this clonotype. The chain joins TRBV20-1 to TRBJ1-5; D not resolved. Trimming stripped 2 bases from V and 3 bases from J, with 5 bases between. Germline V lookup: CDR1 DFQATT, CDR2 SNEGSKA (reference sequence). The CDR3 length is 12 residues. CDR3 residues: CSARNLNQPQHF. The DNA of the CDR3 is TGCAGTGCTAGAAATCTCAATCAGCCCCAGCATTTT.

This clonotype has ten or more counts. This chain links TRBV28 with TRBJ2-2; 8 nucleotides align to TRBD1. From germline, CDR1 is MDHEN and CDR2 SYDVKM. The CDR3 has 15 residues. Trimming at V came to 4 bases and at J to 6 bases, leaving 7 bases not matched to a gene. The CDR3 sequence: CASSSGGRAAGELFF. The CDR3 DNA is TGTGCCAGCAGTTCAGGGGGCAGGGCAGCCGGGGAGCTGTTTTTT.

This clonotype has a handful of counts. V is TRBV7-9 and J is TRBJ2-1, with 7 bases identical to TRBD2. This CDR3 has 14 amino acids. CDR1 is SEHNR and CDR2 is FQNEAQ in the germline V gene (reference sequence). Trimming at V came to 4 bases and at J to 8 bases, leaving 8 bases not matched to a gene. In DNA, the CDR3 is TGTGCCAGCAGCTGGGGACTACTTAGGGATGAGCAGTTCTTC. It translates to CASSWGLLRDEQFF.

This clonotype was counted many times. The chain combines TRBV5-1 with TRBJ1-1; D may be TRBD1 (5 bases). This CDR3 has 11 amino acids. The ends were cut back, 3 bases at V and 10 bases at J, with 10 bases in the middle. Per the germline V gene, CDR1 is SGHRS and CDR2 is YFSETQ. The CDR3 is CASSSGPGAFF. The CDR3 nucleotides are TGCGCCAGCAGCTCGGGACCGGGAGCTTTCTTT.

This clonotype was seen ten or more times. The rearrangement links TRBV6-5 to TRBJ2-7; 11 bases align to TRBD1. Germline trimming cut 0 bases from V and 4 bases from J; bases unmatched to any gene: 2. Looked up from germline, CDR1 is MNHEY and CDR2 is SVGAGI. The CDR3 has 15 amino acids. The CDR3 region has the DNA TGTGCCAGCAGTTACTCGTGGGACAGGGGGTACGAGCAGTACTTC. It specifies CASSYSWDRGYEQYF.

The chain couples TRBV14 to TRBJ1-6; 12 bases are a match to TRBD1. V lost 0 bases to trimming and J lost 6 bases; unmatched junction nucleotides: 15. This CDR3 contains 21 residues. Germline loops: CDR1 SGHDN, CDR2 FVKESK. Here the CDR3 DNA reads TGTGCCAGCAGCCAAGACTGGTACGGGACAGGGGGCTTTGCGACTAATTCACCCCTCCACTTT. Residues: CASSQDWYGTGGFATNSPLHF. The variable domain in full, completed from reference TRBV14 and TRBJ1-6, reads EAGVTQFPSHSVIEKGQTVTLRCDPISGHDNLYWYRRVMGKEIKFLLHFVKESKQDESGMPNNRFLAERTGGTYSTLKVQPAELEDSGVYFCASSQDWYGTGGFATNSPLHFGNGTRLTVT.

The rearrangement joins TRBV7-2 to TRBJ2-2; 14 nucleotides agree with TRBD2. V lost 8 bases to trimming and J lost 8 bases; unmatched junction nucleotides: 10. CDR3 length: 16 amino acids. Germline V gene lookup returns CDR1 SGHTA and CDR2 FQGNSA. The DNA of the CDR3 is TGTGCCAGCCGTACCGGGACTAGCGGGAGTGCTGGGGAGCTGTTTTTT. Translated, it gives CASRTGTSGSAGELFF.

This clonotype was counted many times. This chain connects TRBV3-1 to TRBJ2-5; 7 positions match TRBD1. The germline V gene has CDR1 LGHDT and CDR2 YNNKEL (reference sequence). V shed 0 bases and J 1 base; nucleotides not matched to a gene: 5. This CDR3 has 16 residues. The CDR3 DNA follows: TGTGCCAGCAGCCAAGATGAGACAGGGTTCCAAGAGACCCAGTACTTC. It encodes CASSQDETGFQETQYF.

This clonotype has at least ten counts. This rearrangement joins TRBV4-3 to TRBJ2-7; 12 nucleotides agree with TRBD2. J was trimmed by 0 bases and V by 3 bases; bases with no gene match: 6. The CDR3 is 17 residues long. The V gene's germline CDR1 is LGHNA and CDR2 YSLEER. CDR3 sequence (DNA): TGCGCCAGCAGCCAGGGGACTAGCGGGTCAAGCTCCTACGAGCAGTACTTC. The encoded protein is CASSQGTSGSSSYEQYF.

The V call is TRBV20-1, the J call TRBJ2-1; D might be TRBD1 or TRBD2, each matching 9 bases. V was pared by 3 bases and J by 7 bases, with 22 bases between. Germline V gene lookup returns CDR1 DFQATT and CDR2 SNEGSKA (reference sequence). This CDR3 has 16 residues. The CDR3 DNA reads TGCAGTGCTAGTCCATTCGCGGGAGGGACAGGGAATGAGCAGTTCTTC. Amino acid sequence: CSASPFAGGTGNEQFF.

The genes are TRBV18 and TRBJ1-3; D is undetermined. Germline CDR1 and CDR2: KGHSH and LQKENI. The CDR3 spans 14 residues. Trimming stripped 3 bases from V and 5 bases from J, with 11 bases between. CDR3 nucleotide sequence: TGTGCCAGCTCACCCGGCTCACGTAGAAACACCATATATTTT. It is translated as CASSPGSRRNTIYF.

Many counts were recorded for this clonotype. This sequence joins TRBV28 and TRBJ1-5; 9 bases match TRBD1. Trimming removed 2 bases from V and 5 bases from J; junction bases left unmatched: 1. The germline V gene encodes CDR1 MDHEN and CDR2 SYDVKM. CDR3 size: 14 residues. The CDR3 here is CASSLRTGDQPQHF. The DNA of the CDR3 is TGTGCCAGCAGTTTACGGACAGGGGATCAGCCCCAGCATTTT.

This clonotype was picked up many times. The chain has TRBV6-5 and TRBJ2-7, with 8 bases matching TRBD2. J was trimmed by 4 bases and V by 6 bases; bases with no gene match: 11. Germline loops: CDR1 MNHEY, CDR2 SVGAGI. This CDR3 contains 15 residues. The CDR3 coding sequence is TGTGCCAGCAGCCCCGGGACTAGTACTGTATACGAGCAGTACTTC. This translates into CASSPGTSTVYEQYF.

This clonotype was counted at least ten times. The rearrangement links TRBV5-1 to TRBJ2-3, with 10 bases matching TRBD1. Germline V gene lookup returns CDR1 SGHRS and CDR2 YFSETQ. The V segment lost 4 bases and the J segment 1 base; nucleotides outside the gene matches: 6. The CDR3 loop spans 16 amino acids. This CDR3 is CASSIGTGDGTDTQYF. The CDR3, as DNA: TGCGCCAGCAGCATCGGGACAGGGGATGGCACAGATACGCAGTATTTT.

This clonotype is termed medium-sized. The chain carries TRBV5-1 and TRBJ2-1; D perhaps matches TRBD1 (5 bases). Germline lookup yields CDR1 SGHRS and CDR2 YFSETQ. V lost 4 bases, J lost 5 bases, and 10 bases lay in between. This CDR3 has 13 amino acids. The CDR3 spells CASSDRGNNEQFF. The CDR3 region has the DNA TGCGCCAGCAGCGATAGGGGTAACAATGAGCAGTTCTTC.

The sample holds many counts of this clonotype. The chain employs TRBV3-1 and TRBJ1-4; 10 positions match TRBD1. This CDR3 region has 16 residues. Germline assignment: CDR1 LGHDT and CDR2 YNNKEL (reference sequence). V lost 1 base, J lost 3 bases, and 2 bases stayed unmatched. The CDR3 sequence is CASSQGDRGANEKLFF. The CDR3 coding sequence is TGTGCCAGCAGCCAAGGGGACAGGGGAGCTAATGAAAAACTGTTTTTT.

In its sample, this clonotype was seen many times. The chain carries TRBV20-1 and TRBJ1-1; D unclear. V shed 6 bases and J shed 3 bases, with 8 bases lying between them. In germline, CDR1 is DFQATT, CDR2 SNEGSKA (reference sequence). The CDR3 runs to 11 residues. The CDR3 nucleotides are TGCAGTGCACCGGAGCACACTGAAGCTTTCTTT. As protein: CSAPEHTEAFF.

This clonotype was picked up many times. Here the CDR3 reads CASSSAHRLYNEQFF. The CDR3 DNA reads TGTGCCAGCAGCTCAGCTCACCGACTCTACAATGAGCAGTTCTTC. V usage is TRBV11-2 and J usage is TRBJ2-1; D not resolved. This CDR3 has 15 residues. Trimming pared 4 bases from V and 3 bases from J, leaving 13 bases between. Germline V gene lookup returns CDR1 SGHAT and CDR2 FQNNGV.